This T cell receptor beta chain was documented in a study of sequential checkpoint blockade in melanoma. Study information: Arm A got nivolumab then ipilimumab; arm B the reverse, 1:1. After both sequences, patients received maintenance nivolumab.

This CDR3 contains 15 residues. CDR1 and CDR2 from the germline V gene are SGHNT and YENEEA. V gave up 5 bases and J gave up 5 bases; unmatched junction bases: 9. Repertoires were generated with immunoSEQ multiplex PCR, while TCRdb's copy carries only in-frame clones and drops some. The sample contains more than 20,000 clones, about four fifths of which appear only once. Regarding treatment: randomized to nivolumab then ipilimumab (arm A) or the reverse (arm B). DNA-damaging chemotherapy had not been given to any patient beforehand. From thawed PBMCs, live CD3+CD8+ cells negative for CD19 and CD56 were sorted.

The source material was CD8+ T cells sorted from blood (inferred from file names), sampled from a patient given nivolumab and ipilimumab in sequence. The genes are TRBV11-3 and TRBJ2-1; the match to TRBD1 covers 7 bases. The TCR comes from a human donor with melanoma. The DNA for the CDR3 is TGTGCCAGCAGCAGGGGGACAGAAGAGAACAATGAGCAGTTCTTC. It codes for CASSRGTEENNEQFF.